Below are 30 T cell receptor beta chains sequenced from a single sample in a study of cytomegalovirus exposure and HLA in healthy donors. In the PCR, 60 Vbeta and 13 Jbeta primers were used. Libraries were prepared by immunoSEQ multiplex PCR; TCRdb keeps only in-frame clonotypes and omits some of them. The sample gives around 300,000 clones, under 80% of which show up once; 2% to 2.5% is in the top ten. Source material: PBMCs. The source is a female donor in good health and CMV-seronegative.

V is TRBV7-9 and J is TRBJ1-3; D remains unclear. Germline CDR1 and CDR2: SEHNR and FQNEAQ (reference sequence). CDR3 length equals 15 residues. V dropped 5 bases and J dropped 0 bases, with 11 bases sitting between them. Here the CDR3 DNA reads TGTGCCAGCAGCCTCCAAGCTGGCTCTGGAAACACCATATATTTT. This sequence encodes CASSLQAGSGNTIYF.

DNA of the CDR3: TGTGCCAGCAGCTTTGCGGGGATAAATGAGCAGTTCTTC. Residues: CASSFAGINEQFF. The J gene is TRBJ2-1, the V gene TRBV5-6, with D perhaps matching TRBD2 (6 bases). Trimming removed 2 bases from V and 7 bases from J, with 10 bases in between. Germline values: CDR1 SGHDT, CDR2 YYEEEE. CDR3 length equals 13 residues.

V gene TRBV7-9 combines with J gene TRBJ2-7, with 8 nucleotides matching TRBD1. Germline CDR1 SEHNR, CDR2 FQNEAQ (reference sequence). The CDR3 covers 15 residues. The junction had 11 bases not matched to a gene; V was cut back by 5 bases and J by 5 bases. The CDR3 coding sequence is TGTGCCAGCAGCGTCGGACAGGGAAGTTCGGACGAGCAGTACTTC. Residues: CASSVGQGSSDEQYF.

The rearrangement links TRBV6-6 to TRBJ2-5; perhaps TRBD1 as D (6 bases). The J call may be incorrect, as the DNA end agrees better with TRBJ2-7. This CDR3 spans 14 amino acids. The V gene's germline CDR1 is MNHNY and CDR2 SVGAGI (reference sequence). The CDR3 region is CASSPNRDTYEQYF. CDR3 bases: TGTGCCAGCAGCCCAAACCGGGACACCTACGAGCAGTACTTC.

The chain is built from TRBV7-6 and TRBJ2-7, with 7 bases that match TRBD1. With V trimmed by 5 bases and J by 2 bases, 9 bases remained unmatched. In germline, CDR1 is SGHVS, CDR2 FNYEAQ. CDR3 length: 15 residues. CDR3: CASSITGTEAYEQYF. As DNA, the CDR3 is TGTGCCAGCAGCATTACCGGGACAGAAGCCTACGAGCAGTACTTC.

CDR3: CASRLQGTYGYTF. The CDR3 DNA reads TGTGCCAGCAGGTTACAGGGGACCTATGGCTACACCTTC. This chain joins TRBV5-6 and TRBJ1-2; 7 bases match TRBD1. The germline V gene encodes CDR1 SGHDT and CDR2 YYEEEE. This CDR3 spans 13 amino acids. V lost 5 bases, J lost 4 bases, and 5 bases stayed unmatched.

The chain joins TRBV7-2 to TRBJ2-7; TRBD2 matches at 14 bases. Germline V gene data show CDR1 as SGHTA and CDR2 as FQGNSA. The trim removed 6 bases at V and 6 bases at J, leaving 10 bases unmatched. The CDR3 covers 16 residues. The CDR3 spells CASRPGTSGSASEQYF. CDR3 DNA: TGTGCCAGCAGGCCCGGGACTAGCGGGAGTGCCTCCGAGCAGTACTTC.

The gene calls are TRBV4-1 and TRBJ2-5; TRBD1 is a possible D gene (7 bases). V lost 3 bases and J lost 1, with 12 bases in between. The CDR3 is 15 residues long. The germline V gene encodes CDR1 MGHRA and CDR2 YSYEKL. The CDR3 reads CASSHYQGGQETQYF. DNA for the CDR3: TGCGCCAGCAGCCATTATCAGGGGGGCCAAGAGACCCAGTACTTC.

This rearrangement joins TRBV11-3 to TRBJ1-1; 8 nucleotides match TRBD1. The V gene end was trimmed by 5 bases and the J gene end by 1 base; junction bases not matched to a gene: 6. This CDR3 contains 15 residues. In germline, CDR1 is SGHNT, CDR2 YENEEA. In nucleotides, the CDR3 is TGTGCCAGCAGCCCTGCCGGGACAGGGAACACTGAAGCTTTCTTT. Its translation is CASSPAGTGNTEAFF.

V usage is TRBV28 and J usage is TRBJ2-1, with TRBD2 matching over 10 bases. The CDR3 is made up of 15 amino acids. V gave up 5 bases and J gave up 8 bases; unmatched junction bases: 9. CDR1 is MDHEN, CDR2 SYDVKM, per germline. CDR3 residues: CASSPAGGLVHEQFF. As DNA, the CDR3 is TGTGCCAGCAGTCCAGCGGGAGGGTTGGTCCATGAGCAGTTCTTC.

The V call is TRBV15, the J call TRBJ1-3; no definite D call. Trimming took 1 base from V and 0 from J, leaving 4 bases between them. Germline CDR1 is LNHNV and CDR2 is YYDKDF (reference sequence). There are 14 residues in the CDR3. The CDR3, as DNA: TGTGCCACCAGCAGAGGGGCCTCTGGAAACACCATATATTTT. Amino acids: CATSRGASGNTIYF.

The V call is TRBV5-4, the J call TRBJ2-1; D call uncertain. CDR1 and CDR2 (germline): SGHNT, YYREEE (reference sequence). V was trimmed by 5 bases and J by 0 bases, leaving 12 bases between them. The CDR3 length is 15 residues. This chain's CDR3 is CASRETVNSYNEQFF. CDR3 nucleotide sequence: TGTGCCAGCAGGGAAACAGTCAACTCCTACAATGAGCAGTTCTTC.

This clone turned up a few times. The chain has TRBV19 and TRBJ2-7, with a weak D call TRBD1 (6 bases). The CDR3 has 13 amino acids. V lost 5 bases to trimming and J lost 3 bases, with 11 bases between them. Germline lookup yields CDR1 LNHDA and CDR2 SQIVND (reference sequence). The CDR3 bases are TGTGCCAGTAGTCTCCAACAGGGCTACGAGCAGTACTTC. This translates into CASSLQQGYEQYF.

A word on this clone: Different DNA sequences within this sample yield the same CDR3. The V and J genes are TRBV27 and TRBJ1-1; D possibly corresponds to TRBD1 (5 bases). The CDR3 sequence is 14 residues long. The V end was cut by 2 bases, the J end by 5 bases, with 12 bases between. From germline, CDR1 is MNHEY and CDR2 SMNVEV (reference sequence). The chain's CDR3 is CASSLSRGGTEAFF. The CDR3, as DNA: TGTGCCAGCAGTTTAAGTAGGGGAGGAACTGAAGCTTTCTTT.

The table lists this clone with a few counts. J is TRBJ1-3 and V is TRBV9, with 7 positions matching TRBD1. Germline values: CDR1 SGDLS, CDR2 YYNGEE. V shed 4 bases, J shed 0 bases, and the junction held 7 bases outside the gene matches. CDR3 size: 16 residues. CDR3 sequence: CASSRDSEGSGNTIYF. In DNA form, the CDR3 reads TGTGCCAGCAGCCGGGACAGCGAAGGCTCTGGAAACACCATATATTTT.

The CDR3 DNA sequence: TGTGCCAGCAGGCTTGGTGGCGGGAGTGGCTATGAGCAGTTCTTC. Protein: CASRLGGGSGYEQFF. The chain is built from TRBV27 and TRBJ2-1; 7 bases fit TRBD2. CDR3 length: 15 residues. Germline CDR1 is MNHEY and CDR2 is SMNVEV (reference sequence). V gave up 6 bases and J gave up 8 bases; unmatched junction bases: 13.

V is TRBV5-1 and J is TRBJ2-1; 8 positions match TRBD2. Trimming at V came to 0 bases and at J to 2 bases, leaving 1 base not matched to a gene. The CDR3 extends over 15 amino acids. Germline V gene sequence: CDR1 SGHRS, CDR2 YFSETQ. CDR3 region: CASSLDGRAYNEQFF. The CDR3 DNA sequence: TGCGCCAGCAGCTTGGACGGGAGGGCCTACAATGAGCAGTTCTTC. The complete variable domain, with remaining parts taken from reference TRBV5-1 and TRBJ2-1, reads KAGVTQTPRYLIKTRGQQVTLSCSPISGHRSVSWYQQTPGQGLQFLFEYFSETQRNKGNFPGRFSGRQFSNSRSEMNVSTLELGDSALYLCASSLDGRAYNEQFFGPGTRLTVL.

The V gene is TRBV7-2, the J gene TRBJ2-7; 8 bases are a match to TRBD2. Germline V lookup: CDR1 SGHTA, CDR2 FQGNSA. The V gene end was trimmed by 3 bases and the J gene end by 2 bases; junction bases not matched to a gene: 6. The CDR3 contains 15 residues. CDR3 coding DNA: TGTGCCAGCAGCTTTGGTACTAGCGGACCCTACGAGCAGTACTTC. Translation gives CASSFGTSGPYEQYF. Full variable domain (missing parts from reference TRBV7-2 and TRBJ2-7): GAGVSQSPSNKVTEKGKDVELRCDPISGHTALYWYRQSLGQGLEFLIYFQGNSAPDKSGLPSDRFSAERTGGSVSTLTIQRTQQEDSAVYLCASSFGTSGPYEQYFGPGTRLTVT.

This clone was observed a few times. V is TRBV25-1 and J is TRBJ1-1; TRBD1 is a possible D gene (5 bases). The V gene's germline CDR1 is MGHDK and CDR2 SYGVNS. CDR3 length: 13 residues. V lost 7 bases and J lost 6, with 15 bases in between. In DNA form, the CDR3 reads TGTGCCAGCACACCCCAGGGAAGGCCTGAAGCTTTCTTT. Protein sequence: CASTPQGRPEAFF.

The CDR3: CASSLDGGPLYEQYF. DNA of the CDR3: TGTGCCAGCAGCTTGGACGGAGGGCCCTTGTACGAGCAGTACTTC. This sequence joins TRBV5-6 and TRBJ2-7; weak D call: TRBD2 (6 bases). Germline V gives CDR1 SGHDT, CDR2 YYEEEE. V was shortened by 0 bases and J by 4 bases, with 14 bases between the two germline ends. The CDR3 is 15 amino acids.

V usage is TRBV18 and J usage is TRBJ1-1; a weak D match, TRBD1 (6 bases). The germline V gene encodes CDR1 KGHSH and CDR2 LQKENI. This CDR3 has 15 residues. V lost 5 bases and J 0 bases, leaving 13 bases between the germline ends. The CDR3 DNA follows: TGTGCCAGCTCATCGGGACACACTATGAACACTGAAGCTTTCTTT. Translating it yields CASSSGHTMNTEAFF.

The DNA for the CDR3 is TGTGCCAGCAGATCTGGACAACTCATGAACACTGAAGCTTTCTTT. Translating it yields CASRSGQLMNTEAFF. This chain links TRBV6-5 with TRBJ1-1; D possibly corresponds to TRBD1 (5 bases). Germline values: CDR1 MNHEY, CDR2 SVGAGI. This CDR3 comprises 15 residues. Trimming removed 6 bases at V and 0 bases at J, with 14 bases between.

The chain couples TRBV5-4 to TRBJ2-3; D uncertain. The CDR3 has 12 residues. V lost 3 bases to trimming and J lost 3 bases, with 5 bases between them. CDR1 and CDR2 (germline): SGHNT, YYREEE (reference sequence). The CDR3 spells CASSSRTDTQYF. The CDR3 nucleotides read TGTGCCAGCAGCTCCCGGACAGATACGCAGTATTTT.

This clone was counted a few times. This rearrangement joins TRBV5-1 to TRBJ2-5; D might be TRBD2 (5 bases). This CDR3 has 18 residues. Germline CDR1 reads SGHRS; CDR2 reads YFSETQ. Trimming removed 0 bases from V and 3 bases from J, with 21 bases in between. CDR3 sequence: CASSLASPGSVGEETQYF. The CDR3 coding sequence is TGCGCCAGCAGCTTGGCCTCCCCGGGGAGCGTTGGGGAAGAGACCCAGTACTTC.

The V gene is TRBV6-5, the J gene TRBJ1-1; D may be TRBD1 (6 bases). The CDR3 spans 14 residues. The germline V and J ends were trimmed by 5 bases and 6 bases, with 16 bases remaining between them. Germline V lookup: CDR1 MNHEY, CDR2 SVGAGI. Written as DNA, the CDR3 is TGTGCCAGCAGTAACAGGGCTCTGGTTTCTGAAGCTTTCTTT. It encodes CASSNRALVSEAFF.

CDR3 nucleotides: TGTGCCAGCAGCGTAGTGGCGGGAGGGTCCCTGGAGCAGTTCTTC. Translating it yields CASSVVAGGSLEQFF. This chain links TRBV9 with TRBJ2-1; the match to TRBD2 covers 9 bases. CDR1 is SGDLS and CDR2 is YYNGEE in the germline V gene. J lost 10 bases, V lost 0 bases, and 8 bases had no gene match. The CDR3 sequence is 15 residues long. Full variable domain (rest looked up from reference TRBV9 and TRBJ2-1): DSGVTQTPKHLITATGQRVTLRCSPRSGDLSVYWYQQSLDQGLQFLIQYYNGEERAKGNILERFSAQQFPDLHSELNLSSLELGDSALYFCASSVVAGGSLEQFFGPGTRLTVL.

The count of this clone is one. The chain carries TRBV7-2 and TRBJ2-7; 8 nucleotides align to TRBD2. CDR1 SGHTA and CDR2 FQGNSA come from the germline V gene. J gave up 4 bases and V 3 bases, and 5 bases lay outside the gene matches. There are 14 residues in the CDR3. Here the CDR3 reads CASSFSGNTYEQYF. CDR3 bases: TGTGCCAGCAGCTTTAGCGGGAACACTTACGAGCAGTACTTC.

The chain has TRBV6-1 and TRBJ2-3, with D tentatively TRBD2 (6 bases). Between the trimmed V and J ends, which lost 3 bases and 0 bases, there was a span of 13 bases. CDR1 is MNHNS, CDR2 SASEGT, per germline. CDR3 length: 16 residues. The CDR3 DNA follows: TGTGCCAGCAGTGACATGCGCGGGGCCAGCACAGATACGCAGTATTTT. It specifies CASSDMRGASTDTQYF.

CDR3 residues: CASSSTGQGAETQYF. CDR3 DNA sequence: TGTGCCAGCAGCTCCACGGGACAGGGGGCAGAGACCCAGTACTTC. The chain combines TRBV11-2 with TRBJ2-5; 12 positions agree with TRBD1. CDR1 is SGHAT, CDR2 FQNNGV, per germline. The CDR3 has 15 amino acids. Germline trimming cut 4 bases from V and 4 bases from J; bases unmatched to any gene: 4.

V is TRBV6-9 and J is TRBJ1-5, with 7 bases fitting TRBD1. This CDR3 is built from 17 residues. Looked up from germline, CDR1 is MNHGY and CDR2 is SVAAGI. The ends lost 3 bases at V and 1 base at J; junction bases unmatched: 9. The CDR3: CASSYPTTGSSNQPQHF. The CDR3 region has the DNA TGTGCCAGCAGTTACCCCACGACAGGGAGCAGCAATCAGCCCCAGCATTTT.